These 17 T cell receptor beta chains share one sample of origin, sequenced in a study of neurological immune-mediated disorders. TCRdb re-called the 5' RACE reads with MiXCR, one entry per CDR3 protein. This repertoire shows approximately 85,000 distinct CDR3 sequences, around 4% found once; its top ten account for approximately 5.7%. As for time point: longitudinal time-point 3. The sequenced material came from PBMCs. Source of these receptors: a woman aged 55-70 years with multiple sclerosis.

There are many counts of this clonotype. This rearrangement joins TRBV5-1 to TRBJ2-3; TRBD2 matches 7 bases. J gave up 4 bases and V 0 bases, and 2 bases lay outside the gene matches. The CDR3 length is 14 residues. Germline CDR1 SGHRS, CDR2 YFSETQ. CDR3 in DNA: TGCGCCAGCAGCTTGGGACTAGCCCCAGATACGCAGTATTTT. Amino acid sequence: CASSLGLAPDTQYF. Full variable domain (outside the CDR3, taken from reference TRBV5-1 and TRBJ2-3): KAGVTQTPRYLIKTRGQQVTLSCSPISGHRSVSWYQQTPGQGLQFLFEYFSETQRNKGNFPGRFSGRQFSNSRSEMNVSTLELGDSALYLCASSLGLAPDTQYFGPGTRLTVL.

This clonotype was seen at least ten times. The chain carries TRBV7-9 and TRBJ2-1, with D perhaps matching TRBD1 or TRBD2 (7 bases each). This CDR3 is 15 amino acids long. The V end was cut by 5 bases, the J end by 4 bases, with 15 bases between. Per germline, CDR1 SEHNR and CDR2 FQNEAQ (reference sequence). The CDR3 sequence: CASSPAGQLYNEQFF. The CDR3 nucleotides are TGTGCCAGCAGCCCAGCGGGACAGCTATACAATGAGCAGTTCTTC. Drawing the rest from reference TRBV7-9 and TRBJ2-1, the complete variable domain is DTGVSQNPRHKITKRGQNVTFRCDPISEHNRLYWYRQTLGQGPEFLTYFQNEAQLEKSRLLSDRFSAERPKGSFSTLEIQRTEQGDSAMYLCASSPAGQLYNEQFFGPGTRLTVL.

This clonotype has a count of ten or more. V usage is TRBV5-1 and J usage is TRBJ1-2; 8 positions agree with TRBD1. V gave up 4 bases and J gave up 7 bases; unmatched junction bases: 9. This CDR3 has 14 residues. CDR1 and CDR2 (germline): SGHRS, YFSETQ. In DNA, the CDR3 is TGCGCCAGCAGCACATACGGACAGGGCGGTGGCTACACCTTC. This translates into CASSTYGQGGGYTF.

This clonotype was seen ten or more times. This chain uses TRBV5-1 with TRBJ2-3; 11 positions agree with TRBD2. Per germline, CDR1 SGHRS and CDR2 YFSETQ. CDR3 length: 19 amino acids. V trimming: 4 bases; J trimming: 0 bases; junction bases outside the gene matches: 13. The CDR3 region has the DNA TGCGCCAGCAGCCCCCGAGGCGCTAGCGGGGGGCCTAGCACAGATACGCAGTATTTT. As protein: CASSPRGASGGPSTDTQYF.

This clonotype is categorized as medium-sized. The chain has TRBV5-5 and TRBJ2-3, with 7 bases matching TRBD2. CDR1 and CDR2 from the germline V gene are SGHKS and YYEKEE (reference sequence). The length of the CDR3 is 16 residues. J gave up 7 bases and V 4 bases, and 15 bases lay outside the gene matches. CDR3 amino acids: CASSLAGRTSSNTQYF. In DNA form, the CDR3 reads TGTGCCAGCAGCCTCGCCGGGAGGACATCATCAAATACGCAGTATTTT.

This clonotype was seen ten or more times. The chain recombines TRBV3-1 with TRBJ2-5; TRBD1 agrees at 7 bases. Losses at the gene ends were 3 bases for V and 5 bases for J; bases not matched to a gene: 12. The CDR3 consists of 16 residues. The V gene's germline CDR1 is LGHDT and CDR2 YNNKEL (reference sequence). The CDR3 region has the DNA TGTGCCAGCAGCCATGGACGGGGACAGATCCCCGAGACCCAGTACTTC. It encodes CASSHGRGQIPETQYF.

Many counts were recorded for this clonotype. CDR3 residues: CASRLRQGATGELFF. The CDR3 DNA sequence: TGTGCCAGCAGATTACGACAGGGGGCGACCGGGGAGCTGTTTTTT. V gene TRBV12-3 or TRBV12-4 combines with J gene TRBJ2-2; 10 positions match TRBD1. CDR3 length: 15 amino acids. Germline trimming cut 6 bases from V and 5 bases from J; bases unmatched to any gene: 6.

This clonotype has a count of ten or more. The chain carries TRBV5-1 and TRBJ1-1; D remains unclear. CDR3 length: 16 amino acids. CDR1 is SGHRS and CDR2 is YFSETQ in the germline V gene. The germline V and J ends were trimmed by 4 bases and 1 base, with 17 bases remaining between them. The CDR3 sequence: CASSPTSTFTNTEAFF. CDR3 bases: TGCGCCAGCAGCCCGACCTCAACTTTTACGAACACTGAAGCTTTCTTT.

The table lists this clonotype with many counts. The CDR3 region has the DNA TGTGCCAGCAGTAAGAGTAACTATGGCTACACCTTC. Its protein is CASSKSNYGYTF. This sequence joins TRBV28 and TRBJ1-2; D unclear. The CDR3 covers 12 residues. The germline gives CDR1 MDHEN, CDR2 SYDVKM. Trimming left V 5 bases short and J 1 base short, with 5 bases between.

This clonotype was seen repeatedly, ten times or more. The rearrangement joins TRBV3-1 to TRBJ1-1; TRBD1 matches at 7 bases. CDR1 and CDR2 (germline): LGHDT, YNNKEL (reference sequence). The CDR3 consists of 14 residues. V was clipped by 4 bases and J by 5 bases; unmatched bases: 7. CDR3 residues: CASSRNSGGTEAFF. CDR3 in DNA: TGTGCCAGCAGCCGAAATTCAGGGGGGACTGAAGCTTTCTTT.

This clonotype was observed many times. CDR3 bases: TGTGCCAGCCAGTCAGGGCTCCAGCCCCTCCACTTT. Translating gives CASQSGLQPLHF. This sequence joins TRBV6-5 and TRBJ1-6, with D maybe TRBD1 (5 bases). This CDR3 comprises 12 residues. CDR1 is MNHEY, CDR2 SVGAGI, per germline. The V and J ends lost 8 bases and 13 bases respectively, with 15 bases between them.

In this sample, this clonotype turned up many times. J is TRBJ1-4 and V is TRBV6-5, with D possibly being TRBD1 (5 bases). The CDR3 has 13 residues. The germline gives CDR1 MNHEY, CDR2 SVGAGI. With 7 bases removed from V and 9 bases from J, the gap between germline ends came to 15 bases. CDR3 in amino acids: CASTTVGRKKLFF. For the CDR3, the DNA is TGTGCCAGCACGACAGTCGGCAGGAAAAAACTGTTTTTT.

A note on this clonotype: A read error may be the cause here, since a much bigger clone is one base away. V is TRBV12-3 or TRBV12-4 and J is TRBJ1-1, with 7 bases aligning to TRBD1. This CDR3 region has 13 residues. CDR3 protein: CVSGGQVNTEAFF. The CDR3 nucleotides read TGTGTCAGCGGCGGACAGGTGAACACTGAAGCTTTCTTT.

This clonotype was detected ten times or more. J is TRBJ2-1 and V is TRBV29-1; D gene unclear. The CDR3 is 15 residues long. The V gene's germline CDR1 is SQVTM and CDR2 ANQGSEA. The V end was cut by 0 bases, the J end by 4 bases, with 13 bases between. DNA of the CDR3: TGCAGCGTTGAAGATCGGGTAGGGATGTACAATGAGCAGTTCTTC. It is translated as CSVEDRVGMYNEQFF.

This clonotype was recorded at least ten times. The V call is TRBV4-2, the J call TRBJ2-7; D not resolved. CDR1 is LGHNA and CDR2 is YNFKEQ in the germline V gene. The CDR3 spans 14 residues. The V and J ends lost 0 bases and 3 bases respectively, with 9 bases between them. The CDR3 here is CASSQDRDRYEQYF. CDR3 nucleotides: TGTGCCAGCAGCCAAGATCGAGACCGCTACGAGCAGTACTTC.

This clonotype was observed many times. The chain employs TRBV20-1 and TRBJ1-1; TRBD1 matches at 9 bases. Per the germline V gene, CDR1 is DFQATT and CDR2 is SNEGSKA (reference sequence). This CDR3 has 15 residues. Unmatched junction bases numbered 7, after V lost 0 bases and J lost 5 bases. This CDR3 is CSARDPGQGGTEAFF. The CDR3 DNA sequence: TGCAGTGCTAGAGACCCGGGACAGGGCGGGACTGAAGCTTTCTTT.

This clonotype was detected ten times or more. The CDR3 nucleotides read TGTGCCAGCAGCGTAGTTCCTAGTAGGTGGGATACGCAGTATTTT. Residues: CASSVVPSRWDTQYF. The V and J genes are TRBV9 and TRBJ2-3, with D hard to call. V was trimmed by 0 bases and J by 6 bases, leaving 14 bases between them. CDR1 and CDR2 from the germline V gene are SGDLS and YYNGEE. The CDR3 consists of 15 residues.